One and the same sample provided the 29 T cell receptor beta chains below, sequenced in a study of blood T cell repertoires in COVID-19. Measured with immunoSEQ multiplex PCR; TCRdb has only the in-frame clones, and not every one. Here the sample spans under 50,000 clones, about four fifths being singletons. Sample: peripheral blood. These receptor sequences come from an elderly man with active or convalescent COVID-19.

This CDR3 is CASSDGTGREKYNEQFF. DNA of the CDR3: TGTGCCAGCAGCGACGGCACCGGGCGGGAGAAGTACAATGAGCAGTTCTTC. This rearrangement joins TRBV7-9 to TRBJ2-1; 7 bases fit TRBD2. Germline V lookup: CDR1 SEHNR, CDR2 FQNEAQ (reference sequence). CDR3 length equals 17 residues. Losses at the gene ends were 5 bases for V and 4 bases for J; bases not matched to a gene: 14. The full variable domain, rest sourced from reference TRBV7-9 and TRBJ2-1, is DTGVSQNPRHKITKRGQNVTFRCDPISEHNRLYWYRQTLGQGPEFLTYFQNEAQLEKSRLLSDRFSAERPKGSFSTLEIQRTEQGDSAMYLCASSDGTGREKYNEQFFGPGTRLTVL.

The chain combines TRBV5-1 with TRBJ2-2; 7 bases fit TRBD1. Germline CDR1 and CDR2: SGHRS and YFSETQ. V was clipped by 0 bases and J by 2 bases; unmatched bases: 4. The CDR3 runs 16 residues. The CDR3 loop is CASSLGDRPNTGELFF. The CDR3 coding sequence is TGCGCCAGCAGCTTGGGGGACAGACCAAACACCGGGGAGCTGTTTTTT. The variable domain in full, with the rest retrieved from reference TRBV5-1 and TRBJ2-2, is KAGVTQTPRYLIKTRGQQVTLSCSPISGHRSVSWYQQTPGQGLQFLFEYFSETQRNKGNFPGRFSGRQFSNSRSEMNVSTLELGDSALYLCASSLGDRPNTGELFFGEGSRLTVL.

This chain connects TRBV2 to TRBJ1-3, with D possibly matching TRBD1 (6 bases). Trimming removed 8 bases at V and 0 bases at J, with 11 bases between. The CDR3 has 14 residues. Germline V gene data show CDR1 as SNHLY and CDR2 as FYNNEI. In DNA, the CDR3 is TGTGCCAGCCAACAGGACAGCTCTGGAAACACCATATATTTT. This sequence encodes CASQQDSSGNTIYF. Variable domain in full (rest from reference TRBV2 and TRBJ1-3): EPEVTQTPSHQVTQMGQEVILRCVPISNHLYFYWYRQILGQKVEFLVSFYNNEISEKSEIFDDQFSVERPDGSNFTLKIRSTKLEDSAMYFCASQQDSSGNTIYFGEGSWLTVV.

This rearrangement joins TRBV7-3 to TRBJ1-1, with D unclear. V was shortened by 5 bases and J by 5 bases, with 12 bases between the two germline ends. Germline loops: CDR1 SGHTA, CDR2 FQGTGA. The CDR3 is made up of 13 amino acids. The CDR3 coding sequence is TGTGCCAGCAGCGGAGGAGGCAGGACTGAAGCTTTCTTT. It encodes CASSGGGRTEAFF.

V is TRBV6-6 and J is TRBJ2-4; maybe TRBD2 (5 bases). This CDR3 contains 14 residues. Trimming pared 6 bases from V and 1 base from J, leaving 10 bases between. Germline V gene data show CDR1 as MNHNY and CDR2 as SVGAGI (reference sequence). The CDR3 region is CASSNSGAKNIQYF. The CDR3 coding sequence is TGTGCCAGCAGCAACTCGGGGGCCAAAAACATTCAGTACTTC.

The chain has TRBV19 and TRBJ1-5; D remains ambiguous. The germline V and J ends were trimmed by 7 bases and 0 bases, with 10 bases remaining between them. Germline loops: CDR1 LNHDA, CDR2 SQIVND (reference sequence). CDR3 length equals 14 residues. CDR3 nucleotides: TGTGCCAGTAATACAGACTATAGCAATCAGCCCCAGCATTTT. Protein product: CASNTDYSNQPQHF.

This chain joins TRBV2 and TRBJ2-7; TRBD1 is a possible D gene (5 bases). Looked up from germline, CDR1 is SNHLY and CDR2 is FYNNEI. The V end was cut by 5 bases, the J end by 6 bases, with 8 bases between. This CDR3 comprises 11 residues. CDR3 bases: TGTGCCAGCAGTCCAGGGTTCGAGCAGTACTTC. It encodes CASSPGFEQYF.

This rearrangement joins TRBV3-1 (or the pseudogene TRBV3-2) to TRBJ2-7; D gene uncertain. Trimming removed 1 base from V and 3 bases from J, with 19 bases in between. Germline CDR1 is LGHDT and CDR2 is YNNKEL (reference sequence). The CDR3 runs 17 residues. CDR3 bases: TGTGCCAGCAGCCAAGGTTGGGTAGGCGGATCGGGCTACGAGCAGTACTTC. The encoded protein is CASSQGWVGGSGYEQYF.

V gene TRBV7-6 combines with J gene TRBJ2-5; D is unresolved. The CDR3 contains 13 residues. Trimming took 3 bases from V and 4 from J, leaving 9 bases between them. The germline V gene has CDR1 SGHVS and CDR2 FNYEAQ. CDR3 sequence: CASSLNFPETQYF. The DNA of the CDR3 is TGTGCCAGCAGCTTGAACTTCCCAGAGACCCAGTACTTC.

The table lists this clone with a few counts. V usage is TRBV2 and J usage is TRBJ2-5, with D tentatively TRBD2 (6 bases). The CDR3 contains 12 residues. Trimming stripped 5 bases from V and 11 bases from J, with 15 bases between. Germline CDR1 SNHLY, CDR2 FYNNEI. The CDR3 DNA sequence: TGTGCCAGCAGTTGGGCGGAGGGCTTGCAGTACTTC. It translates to CASSWAEGLQYF.

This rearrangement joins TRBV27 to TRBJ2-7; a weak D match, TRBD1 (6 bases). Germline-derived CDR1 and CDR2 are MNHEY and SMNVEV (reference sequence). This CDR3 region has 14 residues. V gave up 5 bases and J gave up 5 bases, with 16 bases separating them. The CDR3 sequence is CASSPSDRGHEQYF. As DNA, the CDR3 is TGTGCCAGCAGTCCGTCGGACAGAGGCCACGAGCAGTACTTC.

The CDR3 bases are TGTGCCAGCAGCTTGGGACAGGGGGCGTCTGGCTACACCTTC. This encodes CASSLGQGASGYTF. The V and J genes are TRBV5-8 and TRBJ1-2, with TRBD1 identical over 10 bases. The CDR3 has 14 amino acids. Per the germline V gene, CDR1 is SGHTS and CDR2 is YDEGEE. J lost 7 bases, V lost 0 bases, and 3 bases had no gene match.

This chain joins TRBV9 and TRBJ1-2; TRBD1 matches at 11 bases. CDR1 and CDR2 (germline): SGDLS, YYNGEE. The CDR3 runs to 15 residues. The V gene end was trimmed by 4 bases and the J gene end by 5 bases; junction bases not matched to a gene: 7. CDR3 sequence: CASSPRTGGGYGYTF. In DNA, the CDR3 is TGTGCCAGCAGCCCCCGGACAGGGGGCGGATATGGCTACACCTTC.

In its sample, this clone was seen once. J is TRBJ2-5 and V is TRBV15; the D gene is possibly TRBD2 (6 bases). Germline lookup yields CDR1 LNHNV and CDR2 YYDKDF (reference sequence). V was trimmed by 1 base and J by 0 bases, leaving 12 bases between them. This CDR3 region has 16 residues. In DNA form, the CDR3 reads TGTGCCACCAGCAGAGCCCTAGCGCACCACCAAGAGACCCAGTACTTC. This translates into CATSRALAHHQETQYF. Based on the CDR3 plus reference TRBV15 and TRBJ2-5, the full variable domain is DAMVIQNPRYQVTQFGKPVTLSCSQTLNHNVMYWYQQKSSQAPKLLFHYYDKDFNNEADTPDNFQSRRPNTSFCFLDIRSPGLGDTAMYLCATSRALAHHQETQYFGPGTRLLVL.

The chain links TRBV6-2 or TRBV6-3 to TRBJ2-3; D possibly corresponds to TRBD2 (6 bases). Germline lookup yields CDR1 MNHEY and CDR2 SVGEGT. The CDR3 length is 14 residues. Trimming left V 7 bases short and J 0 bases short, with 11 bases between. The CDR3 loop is CASTPRGSTDTQYF. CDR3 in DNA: TGTGCCAGCACCCCACGGGGGAGCACAGATACGCAGTATTTT.

Here the CDR3 DNA reads TGTGCCAGCAGCTTGCGTCAGGGGTTCACCGGGGAGCTGTTTTTT. Protein: CASSLRQGFTGELFF. V and J are TRBV5-5 and TRBJ2-2, with D possibly TRBD1 on 6 matching bases. Deletions cut 1 base from V and 4 bases from J, with 11 bases between. Germline CDR1 reads SGHKS; CDR2 reads YYEKEE (reference sequence). The CDR3 has 15 amino acids.

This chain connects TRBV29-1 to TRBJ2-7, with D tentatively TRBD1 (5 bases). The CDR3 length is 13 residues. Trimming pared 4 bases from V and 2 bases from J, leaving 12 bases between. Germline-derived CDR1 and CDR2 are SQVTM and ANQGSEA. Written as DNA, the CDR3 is TGCAGCGTTGCTGGCGACAGTACCTACGAGCAGTACTTC. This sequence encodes CSVAGDSTYEQYF.

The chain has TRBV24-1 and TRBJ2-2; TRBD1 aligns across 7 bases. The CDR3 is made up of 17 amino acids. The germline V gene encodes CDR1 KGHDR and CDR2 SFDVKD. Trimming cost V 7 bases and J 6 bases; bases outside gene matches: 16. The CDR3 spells CATSQTRQGLSSGELFF. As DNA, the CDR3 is TGTGCCACCAGCCAAACCAGACAGGGATTATCGTCCGGGGAGCTGTTTTTT.

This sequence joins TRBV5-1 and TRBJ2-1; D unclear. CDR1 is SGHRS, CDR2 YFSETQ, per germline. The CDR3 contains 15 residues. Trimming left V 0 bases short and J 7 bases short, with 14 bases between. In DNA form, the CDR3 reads TGCGCCAGCAGCTTGGACCCCAACTCCTTGAATGAGCAGTTCTTC. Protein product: CASSLDPNSLNEQFF.

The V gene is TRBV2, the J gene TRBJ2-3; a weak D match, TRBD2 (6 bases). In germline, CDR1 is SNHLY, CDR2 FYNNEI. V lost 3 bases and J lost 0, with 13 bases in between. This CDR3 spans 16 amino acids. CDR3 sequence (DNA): TGTGCCAGCAGTGACCCATCGGGGGTTAGCACAGATACGCAGTATTTT. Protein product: CASSDPSGVSTDTQYF.

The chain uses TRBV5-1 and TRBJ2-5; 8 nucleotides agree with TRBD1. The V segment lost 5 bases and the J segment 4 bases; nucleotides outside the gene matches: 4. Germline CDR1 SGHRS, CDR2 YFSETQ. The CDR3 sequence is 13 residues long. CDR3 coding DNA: TGCGCCAGCAGGATCGACAGGGGAGAGACCCAGTACTTC. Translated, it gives CASRIDRGETQYF.

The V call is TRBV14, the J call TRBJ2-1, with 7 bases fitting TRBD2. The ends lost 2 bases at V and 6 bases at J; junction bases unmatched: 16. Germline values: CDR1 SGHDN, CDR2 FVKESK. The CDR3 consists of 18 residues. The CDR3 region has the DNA TGTGCCAGCAGCCAAACCCAGGGACTGGCGGGAGCCTTCAATGAGCAGTTCTTC. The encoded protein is CASSQTQGLAGAFNEQFF.

This CDR3 is CASSTENTGKYEQYF. The CDR3 region has the DNA TGTGCCAGTAGTACCGAAAATACCGGGAAGTACGAGCAGTACTTC. The chain uses TRBV19 and TRBJ2-7; the D gene is possibly TRBD2 (5 bases). Germline V gene sequence: CDR1 LNHDA, CDR2 SQIVND (reference sequence). Trimming stripped 4 bases from V and 4 bases from J, with 17 bases between. The CDR3 sequence is 15 residues long.

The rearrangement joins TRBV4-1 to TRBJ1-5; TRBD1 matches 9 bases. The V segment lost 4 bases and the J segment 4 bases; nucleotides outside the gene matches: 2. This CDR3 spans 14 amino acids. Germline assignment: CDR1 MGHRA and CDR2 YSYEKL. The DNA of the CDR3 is TGCGCCAGCAGCCCGGACAGGGGAAATCAGCCCCAGCATTTT. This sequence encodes CASSPDRGNQPQHF.

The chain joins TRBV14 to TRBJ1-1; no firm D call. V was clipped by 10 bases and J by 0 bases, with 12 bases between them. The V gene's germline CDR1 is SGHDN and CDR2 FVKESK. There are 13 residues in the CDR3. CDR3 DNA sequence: TGTGCCACCAAGAGGGCATTGAACACTGAAGCTTTCTTT. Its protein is CATKRALNTEAFF.

CDR3 protein: CATTGGTSFTYEQYF. CDR3 DNA sequence: TGTGCCACCACCGGCGGGACTAGCTTTACCTACGAGCAGTACTTC. The chain combines TRBV10-3 with TRBJ2-7; the match to TRBD2 covers 9 bases. CDR1 is ENHRY and CDR2 is SYGVKD in the germline V gene. V shed 10 bases and J 2 bases; nucleotides not matched to a gene: 12. The CDR3 totals 15 residues.

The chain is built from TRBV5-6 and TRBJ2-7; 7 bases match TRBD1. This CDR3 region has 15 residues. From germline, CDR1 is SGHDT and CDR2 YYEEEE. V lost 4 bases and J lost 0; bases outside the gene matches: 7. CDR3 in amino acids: CASSARDRPSYEQYF. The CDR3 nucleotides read TGTGCCAGCAGCGCCCGGGACAGACCCTCCTACGAGCAGTACTTC.

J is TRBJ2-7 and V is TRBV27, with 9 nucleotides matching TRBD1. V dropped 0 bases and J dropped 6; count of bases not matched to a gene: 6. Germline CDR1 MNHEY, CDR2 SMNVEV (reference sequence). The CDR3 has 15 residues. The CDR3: CASSLSEQGAGEQYF. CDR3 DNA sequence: TGTGCCAGCAGTTTATCGGAACAGGGGGCAGGCGAGCAGTACTTC.

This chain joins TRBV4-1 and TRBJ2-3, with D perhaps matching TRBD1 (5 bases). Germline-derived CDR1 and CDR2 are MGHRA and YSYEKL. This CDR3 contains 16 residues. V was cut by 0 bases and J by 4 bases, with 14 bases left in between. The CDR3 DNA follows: TGCGCCAGCAGCCAAGATCAAGGGGCAGGGTCAGATACGCAGTATTTT. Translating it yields CASSQDQGAGSDTQYF.